This TCR beta chain was identified during a study of CD8+ T cells in alopecia areata. The V and J ends lost 0 bases and 1 base respectively, with 9 bases between them. The CDR3 loop spans 15 amino acids. In germline, CDR1 is NNHDY, CDR2 SYVADS. Sequencing templates came from extracted RNA that was reverse transcribed into cDNA. Libraries were prepared by immunoSEQ multiplex PCR; TCRdb keeps only in-frame clonotypes and omits some of them. The sample presents roughly 120,000 clones, none singletons. Notes on this clone: Mouse gene names and germline throughout. The read comes to an end 4 residues before the CDR3 does, leaving the germline J gene to fill in the end.

The sequencing input was lesional skin. This TCR was recovered from a C3H/HeJ mouse with alopecia areata. Mouse strain MHC haplotype: H2-k. This chain uses TRBV13-3 with TRBJ2-3; D is undetermined. The sequenced CDR3 bases are TGTGCCAGCAGTGATGTCCACAGTGGTGCAGAA. Its protein is CASSDVHSGAE. In full, the CDR3 is CASSDVHSGAETLYF.